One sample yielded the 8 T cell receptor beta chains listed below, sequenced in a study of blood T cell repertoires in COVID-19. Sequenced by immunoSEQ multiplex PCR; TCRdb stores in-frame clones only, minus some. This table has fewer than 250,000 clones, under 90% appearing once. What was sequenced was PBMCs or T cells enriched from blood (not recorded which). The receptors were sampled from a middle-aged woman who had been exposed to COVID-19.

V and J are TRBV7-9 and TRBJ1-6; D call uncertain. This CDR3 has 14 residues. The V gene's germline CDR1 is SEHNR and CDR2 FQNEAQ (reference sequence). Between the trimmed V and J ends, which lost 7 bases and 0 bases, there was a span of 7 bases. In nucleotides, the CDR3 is TGTGCCAGCACCTCAGGCTCCTATAATTCACCCCTCCACTTT. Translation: CASTSGSYNSPLHF.

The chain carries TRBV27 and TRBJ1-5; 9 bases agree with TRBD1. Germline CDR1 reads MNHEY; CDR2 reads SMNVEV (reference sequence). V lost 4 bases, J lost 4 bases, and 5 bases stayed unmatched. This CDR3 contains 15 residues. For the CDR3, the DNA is TGTGCCAGCAGTTGGACAGGGGCGCTAAATCAGCCCCAGCATTTT. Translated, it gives CASSWTGALNQPQHF.

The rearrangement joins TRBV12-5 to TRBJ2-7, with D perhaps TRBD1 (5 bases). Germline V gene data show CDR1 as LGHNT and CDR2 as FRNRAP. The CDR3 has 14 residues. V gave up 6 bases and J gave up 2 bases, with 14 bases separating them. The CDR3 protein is CASGGQGRPYEQYF. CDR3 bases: TGTGCTAGTGGGGGGCAGGGTCGGCCCTACGAGCAGTACTTC.

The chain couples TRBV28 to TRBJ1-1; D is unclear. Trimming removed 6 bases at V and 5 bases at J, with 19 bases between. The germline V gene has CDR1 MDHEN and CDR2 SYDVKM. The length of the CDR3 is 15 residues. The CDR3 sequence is CASSSTGIVGTEAFF. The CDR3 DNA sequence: TGTGCCAGCAGCTCCACGGGAATCGTCGGTACTGAAGCTTTCTTT.

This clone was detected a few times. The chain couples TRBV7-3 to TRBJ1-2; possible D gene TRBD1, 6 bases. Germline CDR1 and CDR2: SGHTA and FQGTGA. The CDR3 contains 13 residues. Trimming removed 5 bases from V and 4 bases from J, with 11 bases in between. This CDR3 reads CASSAQTGYGYTF. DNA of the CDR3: TGTGCCAGCAGCGCCCAGACAGGCTATGGCTACACCTTC.

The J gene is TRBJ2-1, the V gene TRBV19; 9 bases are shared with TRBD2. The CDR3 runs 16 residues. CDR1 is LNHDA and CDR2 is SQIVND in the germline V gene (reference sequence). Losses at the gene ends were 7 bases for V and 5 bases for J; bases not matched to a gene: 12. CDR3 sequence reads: CASTLKGGGANNEQFF. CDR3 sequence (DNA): TGTGCCAGTACCCTCAAGGGCGGGGGGGCAAACAATGAGCAGTTCTTC.

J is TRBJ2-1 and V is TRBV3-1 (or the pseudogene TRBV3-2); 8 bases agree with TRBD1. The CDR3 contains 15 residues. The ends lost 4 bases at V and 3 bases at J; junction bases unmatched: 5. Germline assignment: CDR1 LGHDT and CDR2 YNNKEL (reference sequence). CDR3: CASSPQGQDYNEQFF. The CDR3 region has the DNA TGTGCCAGCAGCCCACAGGGACAGGACTACAATGAGCAGTTCTTC.

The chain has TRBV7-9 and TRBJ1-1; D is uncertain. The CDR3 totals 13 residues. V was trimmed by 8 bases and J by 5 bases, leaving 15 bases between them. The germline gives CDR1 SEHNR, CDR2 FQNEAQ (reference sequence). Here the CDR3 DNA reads TGTGCCAGCGGTGCTTCCCGGCGGACTGAAGCTTTCTTT. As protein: CASGASRRTEAFF.